One and the same sample provided the 14 T cell receptor beta chains below, sequenced in a study of OX40 agonist ivuxolimab in advanced cancers. This table comes from immunoSEQ multiplex PCR, and its TCRdb copy is limited to in-frame clones, with some not included. The sample has approximately 89,000 clones; around 90% are singletons. Sequences were derived from CD4+ or CD8+ T cells sorted from blood, sampled in a trial of the OX40 agonist ivuxolimab. These receptors came from an adult with an advanced solid tumor such as melanoma, head and neck, liver or kidney cancer.

The chain combines TRBV7-9 with TRBJ2-1; 11 bases match TRBD2. CDR1 and CDR2 (germline): SEHNR, FQNEAQ (reference sequence). The length of the CDR3 is 15 residues. V shed 5 bases and J 14 bases; nucleotides not matched to a gene: 14. The CDR3 is CASSIGIGTSGLEFF. CDR3 DNA sequence: TGTGCCAGCAGCATCGGGATCGGGACTAGCGGTCTTGAGTTCTTC.

The chain links TRBV28 to TRBJ1-1, with 8 bases fitting TRBD1. V shed 5 bases and J 1 base; nucleotides not matched to a gene: 6. There are 15 residues in the CDR3. CDR1 is MDHEN and CDR2 is SYDVKM in the germline V gene. The CDR3 nucleotides read TGTGCCAGCAGTACCAGGACAGGGAGGAACACTGAAGCTTTCTTT. Translated, it gives CASSTRTGRNTEAFF. Full variable domain (missing parts from reference TRBV28 and TRBJ1-1): DVKVTQSSRYLVKRTGEKVFLECVQDMDHENMFWYRQDPGLGLRLIYFSYDVKMKEKGDIPEGYSVSREKKERFSLILESASTNQTSMYLCASSTRTGRNTEAFFGQGTRLTVV.

V and J are TRBV19 and TRBJ1-5; a weak D match, TRBD1 (6 bases). In germline, CDR1 is LNHDA, CDR2 SQIVND (reference sequence). This CDR3 is 15 amino acids long. V was pared by 3 bases and J by 0 bases, with 9 bases between. Here the CDR3 DNA reads TGTGCCAGTAGTATCAGGGGAAATAGCAATCAGCCCCAGCATTTT. Translating gives CASSIRGNSNQPQHF.

V gene TRBV21-1 combines with J gene TRBJ2-7; the table assigns TRBD2, which was not confirmed against the DNA. TRBV21-1 is a pseudogene. This CDR3 has 16 amino acids. CDR3 in amino acids: CASRSSQREGPREQYF. The CDR3 bases are TGTGCCAGCAGATCCTCTCAGCGGGAGGGCCCAAGAGAGCAGTACTTC.

The chain uses TRBV7-9 and TRBJ2-1, with TRBD2 matching over 7 bases. Losses at the gene ends were 1 base for V and 6 bases for J; bases not matched to a gene: 3. Germline loops: CDR1 SEHNR, CDR2 FQNEAQ (reference sequence). The CDR3 consists of 14 residues. CDR3 sequence reads: CASSLVLATNEQFF. As DNA, the CDR3 is TGTGCCAGCAGCTTAGTACTAGCGACCAATGAGCAGTTCTTC.

This clone was seen once. The chain links TRBV7-3 to TRBJ2-1; possibly TRBD1 for D (6 bases). The germline CDR1 and CDR2 sequences are SGHTA and FQGTGA. The V end lost 3 bases, the J end lost 9 bases, and 15 bases lay between the germline ends. The CDR3 covers 14 residues. The CDR3 DNA sequence: TGTGCCAGCAGCTTCCAGGGCCAGGGGACTGAGCAGTTCTTC. It is translated as CASSFQGQGTEQFF.

The V and J genes are TRBV7-2 and TRBJ2-7; possibly TRBD2 for D (6 bases). Trimming took 5 bases from V and 3 from J, leaving 14 bases between them. The CDR3 has 14 amino acids. The germline CDR1 and CDR2 sequences are SGHTA and FQGNSA. As DNA, the CDR3 is TGTGCCAGCAGCGTACACCGGGAGAACTACGAGCAGTACTTC. It yields the protein CASSVHRENYEQYF.

The chain links TRBV5-1 to TRBJ1-4; 7 bases map to TRBD1. This CDR3 is 14 amino acids long. Germline trimming cut 4 bases from V and 3 bases from J; bases unmatched to any gene: 3. Germline loops: CDR1 SGHRS, CDR2 YFSETQ. This CDR3 reads CASSQGGPNEKLFF. The CDR3 nucleotides are TGCGCCAGCAGCCAAGGGGGCCCTAATGAAAAACTGTTTTTT.

The chain combines TRBV18 with TRBJ2-7; D unclear. CDR1 is KGHSH, CDR2 LQKENI, per germline. The CDR3 has 12 amino acids. V gave up 1 base and J gave up 7 bases, with 8 bases separating them. The CDR3 reads CASSPQEREQYF. CDR3 coding DNA: TGTGCCAGCTCACCACAGGAAAGGGAGCAGTACTTC.

The V call is TRBV28, the J call TRBJ2-7; D uncertain. CDR1 is MDHEN, CDR2 SYDVKM, per germline. V was cut by 2 bases and J by 2 bases, with 10 bases left in between. The CDR3 is made up of 14 amino acids. The CDR3 loop reads CASSLTRLPYEQYF. The CDR3 bases are TGTGCCAGCAGTTTAACCCGGTTACCCTACGAGCAGTACTTC.

The V and J genes are TRBV7-2 and TRBJ2-1, with 10 bases matching TRBD2. J was trimmed by 0 bases and V by 8 bases; bases with no gene match: 7. The CDR3 extends over 16 amino acids. Looked up from germline, CDR1 is SGHTA and CDR2 is FQGNSA. CDR3 region: CASSTSGTNSYNEQFF. The CDR3 bases are TGTGCCAGCTCTACTAGCGGGACGAACTCCTACAATGAGCAGTTCTTC.

The rearrangement uses TRBV30 and TRBJ2-1; 7 nucleotides line up with TRBD2. Trimming cost V 0 bases and J 2 bases; bases outside gene matches: 1. This CDR3 has 14 amino acids. CDR1 is GTSNPN and CDR2 is SVGIG in the germline V gene (reference sequence). CDR3 region: CAWSVLATYNEQFF. The CDR3 DNA follows: TGTGCCTGGAGTGTACTAGCGACCTACAATGAGCAGTTCTTC.

The J gene is TRBJ1-2, the V gene TRBV4-3; D is possibly TRBD1 (5 bases). Germline V gene data show CDR1 as LGHNA and CDR2 as YSLEER. The CDR3 is made up of 15 amino acids. The V and J ends lost 0 bases and 4 bases respectively, with 12 bases between them. For the CDR3, the DNA is TGCGCCAGCAGCCAAGATTTTGGGGGGAGCTATGGCTACACCTTC. Translated, it gives CASSQDFGGSYGYTF.

The rearrangement links TRBV10-3 to TRBJ1-5; 9 positions match TRBD1. CDR1 is ENHRY, CDR2 SYGVKD, per germline. V shed 5 bases, J shed 6 bases, and the junction held 5 bases outside the gene matches. This CDR3 region has 14 residues. The CDR3 here is CAISLQGAGQPQHF. CDR3 nucleotide sequence: TGTGCCATCAGTTTACAGGGGGCGGGTCAGCCCCAGCATTTT.